This TCR beta chain is from a study of human T cells and chemical hapten exposure. TCRdb reprocessed the RACE reads via MiXCR and lists one record per CDR3 protein. The table lists over 100,000 distinct CDR3 sequences, approximately 11% of them singletons. Specified time point: patch test 3, about 24 weeks after DPC sensitization. The treatment: therapeutic diphenylcyclopropenone sensitization with weekly scalp DPC. Only one count was recorded for this clonotype. The sample consisted of whole blood, taken in connection with sensitization to the hapten diphenylcyclopropenone (DPC). The source of this sequence is a woman in her forties or fifties with alopecia areata. Some clones in this sample may be carry-over from other donors' samples.

In DNA form, the CDR3 reads TGTGCCAGCAGCTCCCGCGGACAGCTGAACACTGAAGCTTTCTTT. Translated: CASSSRGQLNTEAFF. V is TRBV7-8 and J is TRBJ1-1, with a weak D call TRBD1 (6 bases). Trimming pared 4 bases from V and 0 bases from J, leaving 12 bases between. This CDR3 contains 15 residues. Germline CDR1 is SGHVS and CDR2 is FQNEAQ.